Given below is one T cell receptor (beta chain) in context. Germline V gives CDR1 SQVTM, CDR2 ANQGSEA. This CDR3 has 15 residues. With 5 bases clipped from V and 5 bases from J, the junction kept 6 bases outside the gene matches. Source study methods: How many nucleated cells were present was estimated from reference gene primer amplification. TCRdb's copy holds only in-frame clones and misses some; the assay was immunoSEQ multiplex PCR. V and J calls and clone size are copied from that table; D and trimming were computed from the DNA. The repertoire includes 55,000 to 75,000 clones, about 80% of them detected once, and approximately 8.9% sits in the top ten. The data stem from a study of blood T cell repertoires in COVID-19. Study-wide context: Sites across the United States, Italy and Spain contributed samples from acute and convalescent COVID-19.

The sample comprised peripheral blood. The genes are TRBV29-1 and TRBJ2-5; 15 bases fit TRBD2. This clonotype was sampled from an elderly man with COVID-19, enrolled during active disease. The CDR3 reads CSVSGLAGGYETQYF. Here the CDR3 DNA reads TGCAGCGTTTCCGGACTAGCGGGGGGGTATGAGACCCAGTACTTC. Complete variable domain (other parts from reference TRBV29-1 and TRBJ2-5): SAVISQKPSRDICQRGTSLTIQCQVDSQVTMMFWYRQQPGQSLTLIATANQGSEATYESGFVIDKFPISRPNLTFSTLTVSNMSPEDSSIYLCSVSGLAGGYETQYFGPGTRLLVL.